This T cell receptor beta chain appears in the sequencing data of a study of blood T cell repertoires in COVID-19. For the study at large: Samples came from the United States, Italy and Spain, spanning acute and convalescent COVID-19.

All enrollees were about 18 to 89 years old and from about two dozen US areas. Participants had their cohort set by participant-reported clinical history. CDR1 is SEHNR, CDR2 FQNEAQ, per germline (reference sequence). V dropped 2 bases and J dropped 5 bases, with 13 bases sitting between them. This CDR3 has 14 amino acids. Authors' processing steps: Scientists estimated how many nucleated cells there were by amplifying reference gene primers. Clones were read by immunoSEQ multiplex PCR, and TCRdb kept only the in-frame ones, dropping some. V, J and clone size derive from that table, while D and trimming were established from the DNA sequence. The repertoire holds roughly 420,000 clones, 88% seen once, with over 0.9% in the top ten.

Sequencing used PBMCs or T cells enriched from blood (not recorded which). The TCR sequence derives from a woman aged 25 to 39 with acute COVID-19. This chain joins TRBV7-9 and TRBJ2-7, with a possible D match to TRBD1 (5 bases). DNA for the CDR3: TGTGCCAGCAGCTTATTCGGAGAGGACAACGAGCAGTACTTC. Amino acids: CASSLFGEDNEQYF.